This T cell receptor (beta chain) was sequenced in a study of blood T cell repertoires in COVID-19. For the study at large: Sites in the United States, Italy and Spain provided acute and convalescent COVID-19 samples.

Repertoires were generated with immunoSEQ multiplex PCR, while TCRdb's copy carries only in-frame clones and drops some. The sample records 100,000 to 150,000 clones, approximately 90% being singletons. CDR1 and CDR2 (germline): KGHDR, SFDVKD. The V segment lost 7 bases and the J segment 0 bases; nucleotides outside the gene matches: 3. CDR3 length: 15 amino acids. The genes are TRBV24-1 and TRBJ2-3, with 10 bases that match TRBD1. The TCR comes from a man aged 50-59 years with active or convalescent COVID-19. Sample: peripheral blood. The CDR3 DNA sequence: TGTGCCACCAGCCCGGGACAGGGGAGCACAGATACGCAGTATTTT. It encodes CATSPGQGSTDTQYF.